The source of this T cell receptor beta chain is a study of technical replicates of blood from a handful of donors. Produced via immunoSEQ multiplex PCR; TCRdb's table is partial and in-frame only. The table lists tens of thousands of clones, around 94% of them singletons. V was clipped by 1 base and J by 6 bases, with 7 bases between them. This CDR3 has 12 residues. CDR1 is SSHAT and CDR2 is FNYEAQ in the germline V gene (reference sequence). Specimen: T cells isolated from PBMCs. The source of this sequence is a human donor in good health. V gene TRBV7-7 combines with J gene TRBJ2-7; D is possibly TRBD1 (6 bases). CDR3 nucleotides: TGTGCCAGCAGCTTAGAACAGGGCGAGCAGTACTTC. It specifies CASSLEQGEQYF.